This TCR beta chain was sequenced during a study of shared clonotypes between healthy human individuals. On the study more broadly: Each donor's CD4 naive and CD4 memory cells filled three plates apiece, CD8 naive two, and CD8 memory one.

V was clipped by 8 bases and J by 1 base, with 0 bases between them. Germline V lookup: CDR1 ENHRY, CDR2 SYGVKD. The CDR3 covers 11 residues. Repertoires were generated with immunoSEQ multiplex PCR, while TCRdb's copy carries only in-frame clones and drops some. The sample contains under 1,900,000 clones, approximately 98.5% of which appear only once. Study observations and caveats: The sampled material consisted only of blood, and tissue repertoires are likely to differ.

A word on this clone: Its antigen is undetermined.

Sequencing used naive CD4+ T cells sorted from blood. Subset given: CD45RA+ positively selected. This sequence was found in a man under 40 in good health. The rearrangement joins TRBV10-3 to TRBJ2-6; D gene uncertain. The CDR3 bases are TGTGCCATCTCTGGGGCCAACGTCCTGACTTTC. Its translation is CAISGANVLTF.